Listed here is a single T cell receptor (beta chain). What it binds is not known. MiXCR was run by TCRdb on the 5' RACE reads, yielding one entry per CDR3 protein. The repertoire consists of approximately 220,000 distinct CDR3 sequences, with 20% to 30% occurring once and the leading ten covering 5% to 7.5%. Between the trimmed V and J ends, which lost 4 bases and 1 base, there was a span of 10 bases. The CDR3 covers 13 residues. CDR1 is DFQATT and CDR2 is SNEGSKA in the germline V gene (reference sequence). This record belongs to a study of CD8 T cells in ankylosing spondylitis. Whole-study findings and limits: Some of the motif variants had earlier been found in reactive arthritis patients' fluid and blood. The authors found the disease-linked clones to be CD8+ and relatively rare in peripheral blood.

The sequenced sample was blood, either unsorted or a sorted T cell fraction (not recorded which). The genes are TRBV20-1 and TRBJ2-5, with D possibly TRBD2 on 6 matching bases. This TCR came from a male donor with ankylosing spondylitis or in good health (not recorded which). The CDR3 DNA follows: TGCAGTGCTATTGCGGGGATCCAAGAGACCCAGTACTTC. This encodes CSAIAGIQETQYF.